The clone carrying this T cell receptor beta chain has ten or more counts. Its target is unknown. The record originates from a study of T cells after yellow fever vaccination. Turning to the study itself: Preparation used SMART-Seq v4 Ultra Low Input for the low-cell-number fractions.

Findings of the study overall: The booster saw the reappearance of most primary-vaccination clones (around 96% CD4, around 88% CD8). FACS-sorted repertoires might harbor abundant contaminating clonotypes from the bulk population. It was a weaker secondary response, yet one that peaked faster, at day 5 versus 15.

Germline values: CDR1 SEHNR, CDR2 FQNEAQ (reference sequence). Deletions cut 1 base from V and 2 bases from J, with 12 bases between. The CDR3 has 15 residues. Via MiXCR, TCRdb re-called the 5' RACE reads, giving one row per CDR3 protein. The sample holds 320,000 or so distinct CDR3 sequences, roughly 8.6% seen once. The TCR sequence derives from a young man who received the YFV17D yellow fever vaccine. This specimen consisted of PBMCs, obtained approximately 40 days after the first yellow fever vaccination. The chain joins TRBV7-9 to TRBJ2-7; D is unresolved. CDR3 region: CASSLVGGGAYEQYF. Here the CDR3 DNA reads TGTGCCAGCAGCTTAGTGGGTGGTGGGGCCTACGAGCAGTACTTC.